Listed here are 23 T cell receptor beta chains from one sample, sequenced in a study of T cells after yellow fever vaccination. TCRdb used MiXCR to reprocess the 5' RACE reads, holding one entry per CDR3 protein. The table includes approximately 550,000 distinct CDR3 sequences, 15% to 20% detected once. The sample consisted of PBMCs, taken 15 days after the yellow fever booster vaccination. The receptors stem from a man aged 30 to 39 who received the YFV17D yellow fever vaccine.

This rearrangement joins TRBV18 to TRBJ2-1; D uncertain. This CDR3 contains 16 residues. Between the trimmed V and J ends, which lost 0 bases and 0 bases, there was a span of 9 bases. Germline assignment: CDR1 KGHSH and CDR2 LQKENI. This CDR3 is CASSPPEDHSYNEQFF. As DNA, the CDR3 is TGTGCCAGCTCACCACCAGAGGACCACTCCTACAATGAGCAGTTCTTC.

This clonotype was detected a few times. The rearrangement joins TRBV7-2 to TRBJ2-3; 8 bases fit TRBD1. The CDR3 is 15 amino acids. The V and J ends lost 1 base and 4 bases, in that order; junction bases with no gene match: 4. From germline, CDR1 is SGHTA and CDR2 FQGNSA. For the CDR3, the DNA is TGTGCCAGCAGCTTAGGACAGGGGATCCCAGATACGCAGTATTTT. It encodes CASSLGQGIPDTQYF.

V and J are TRBV30 and TRBJ2-1, with D possibly being TRBD2 (5 bases). The V end lost 2 bases, the J end lost 2 bases, and 13 bases lay between the germline ends. The CDR3 has 15 residues. CDR1 GTSNPN and CDR2 SVGIG come from the germline V gene (reference sequence). The CDR3 coding sequence is TGTGCCTGGAGTAAGGCGGGTCTACCCTACAATGAGCAGTTCTTC. Its protein is CAWSKAGLPYNEQFF.

The V call is TRBV7-9, the J call TRBJ2-3, with a possible D match to TRBD2 (5 bases). Per the germline V gene, CDR1 is SEHNR and CDR2 is FQNEAQ (reference sequence). V lost 1 base and J 0 bases, leaving 11 bases between the germline ends. The CDR3 sequence is 16 residues long. The CDR3 DNA sequence: TGTGCCAGCAGCTTAGGACTAACCGCTAGCACAGATACGCAGTATTTT. Its translation is CASSLGLTASTDTQYF. The whole variable domain, remainder taken from reference TRBV7-9 and TRBJ2-3, is DTGVSQNPRHKITKRGQNVTFRCDPISEHNRLYWYRQTLGQGPEFLTYFQNEAQLEKSRLLSDRFSAERPKGSFSTLEIQRTEQGDSAMYLCASSLGLTASTDTQYFGPGTRLTVL.

The sample holds many counts of this clonotype. The genes are TRBV7-2 and TRBJ1-2, with D possibly TRBD1 on 5 matching bases. V lost 4 bases, J lost 3 bases, and 18 bases lay in between. CDR1 and CDR2 from the germline V gene are SGHTA and FQGNSA. The CDR3 extends over 16 amino acids. This CDR3 is CASSSDLWGGDYGYTF. The CDR3 DNA is TGTGCCAGCAGCTCCGATCTCTGGGGGGGAGACTATGGCTACACCTTC.

The V gene is TRBV14, the J gene TRBJ2-3, with D perhaps TRBD1 (5 bases). The V and J ends lost 2 bases and 7 bases respectively, with 10 bases between them. The germline V gene has CDR1 SGHDN and CDR2 FVKESK. This CDR3 contains 13 residues. The DNA for the CDR3 is TGTGCCAGCAGCCAAAACAGGCCGAATACGCAGTATTTT. Residues: CASSQNRPNTQYF.

This chain uses TRBV9 with TRBJ2-7; 8 positions agree with TRBD1. From germline, CDR1 is SGDLS and CDR2 YYNGEE. The CDR3 sequence is 15 residues long. V dropped 3 bases and J dropped 3; count of bases not matched to a gene: 8. The CDR3: CASSARDRGGYEQYF. The CDR3 DNA sequence: TGTGCCAGCAGCGCACGAGACAGGGGTGGCTACGAGCAGTACTTC.

The chain recombines TRBV20-1 with TRBJ2-6; D remains ambiguous. The CDR3 is made up of 14 amino acids. V lost 6 bases, J lost 0 bases, and 9 bases lay in between. Per the germline V gene, CDR1 is DFQATT and CDR2 is SNEGSKA (reference sequence). CDR3 loop: CSAASPSGANVLTF. CDR3 DNA: TGCAGTGCAGCCTCCCCCTCTGGGGCCAACGTCCTGACTTTC.

The rearrangement links TRBV12-3 or TRBV12-4 to TRBJ2-3; the D is unclear. The CDR3 covers 16 residues. Between the trimmed V and J ends, which lost 5 bases and 0 bases, there was a span of 15 bases. This chain's CDR3 is CASSPHYQASTDTQYF. CDR3 sequence (DNA): TGTGCCAGCAGTCCCCATTACCAGGCTAGCACAGATACGCAGTATTTT.

The sample holds a few counts of this clonotype. This sequence joins TRBV7-9 and TRBJ2-7; the D is unclear. The germline V and J ends were trimmed by 5 bases and 5 bases, with 13 bases remaining between them. The germline V gene encodes CDR1 SEHNR and CDR2 FQNEAQ (reference sequence). The CDR3 extends over 13 amino acids. CDR3 loop: CASSNFRTHEQYF. DNA for the CDR3: TGTGCCAGCAGCAATTTCAGGACCCACGAGCAGTACTTC.

This clonotype was observed a handful of times. This chain connects TRBV14 to TRBJ2-3, with 9 bases aligning to TRBD1. Trimming took 4 bases from V and 2 from J; bases not matched to a gene: 4. The CDR3 extends over 15 amino acids. From germline, CDR1 is SGHDN and CDR2 FVKESK. In DNA form, the CDR3 reads TGTGCCAGCAGCCCCCGGGACAGGGACACAGATACGCAGTATTTT. It codes for CASSPRDRDTDTQYF.

The V call is TRBV20-1, the J call TRBJ2-5; 14 positions match TRBD2. The CDR3 is made up of 17 amino acids. V lost 2 bases and J lost 2; bases outside the gene matches: 7. Germline CDR1 and CDR2: DFQATT and SNEGSKA (reference sequence). In nucleotides, the CDR3 is TGCAGTGCTAGATCGACTAGCGGGAGGGCACTTCAAGAGACCCAGTACTTC. It yields the protein CSARSTSGRALQETQYF.

This chain joins TRBV3-1 and TRBJ2-1; a possible D gene is TRBD2 (5 bases). V was clipped by 1 base and J by 4 bases, with 14 bases between them. The germline V gene encodes CDR1 LGHDT and CDR2 YNNKEL (reference sequence). The length of the CDR3 is 16 residues. The CDR3 DNA reads TGTGCCAGCAGCCAAGCCCTCGGACTGAAGTACAATGAGCAGTTCTTC. It codes for CASSQALGLKYNEQFF.

This chain uses TRBV29-1 with TRBJ2-7, with D possibly TRBD2 on 6 matching bases. V gave up 6 bases and J gave up 6 bases, with 15 bases separating them. Germline CDR1 and CDR2: SQVTM and ANQGSEA. This CDR3 has 12 residues. The DNA of the CDR3 is TGCAGCGTGGGAGGTTATCCCGGCGAGCAGTACTTC. Amino acid sequence: CSVGGYPGEQYF.

J is TRBJ2-1 and V is TRBV6-1; no clear D gene. Per the germline V gene, CDR1 is MNHNS and CDR2 is SASEGT. The CDR3 totals 14 residues. CDR3 coding DNA: TGTGCGACACGGGCAACGGACTCCTACAATGAGCAGTTCTTC. Amino acids: CATRATDSYNEQFF.

This clonotype was detected a few times. The chain couples TRBV5-5 to TRBJ2-3; 9 bases map to TRBD2. The V and J ends lost 0 bases and 5 bases, in that order; junction bases with no gene match: 7. Germline assignment: CDR1 SGHKS and CDR2 YYEKEE (reference sequence). The CDR3 is made up of 16 amino acids. CDR3 nucleotides: TGTGCCAGCAGCTTGGCTCTGCGGGAGGGCCAAGATACGCAGTATTTT. It translates to CASSLALREGQDTQYF.

V and J are TRBV20-1 and TRBJ2-7; D uncertain. Trimming pared 6 bases from V and 6 bases from J, leaving 18 bases between. CDR3 length: 13 amino acids. The germline gives CDR1 DFQATT, CDR2 SNEGSKA (reference sequence). The CDR3 here is CSAPLALLPEQYF. CDR3 in DNA: TGCAGTGCACCACTTGCTTTATTACCCGAGCAGTACTTC.

This clonotype was detected many times. The chain joins TRBV3-1 to TRBJ1-6, with 8 bases fitting TRBD1. V shed 4 bases and J 7 bases; nucleotides not matched to a gene: 6. The CDR3 contains 15 residues. CDR1 is LGHDT, CDR2 YNNKEL, per germline (reference sequence). The CDR3: CASSLGQGGNSPLHF. For the CDR3, the DNA is TGTGCCAGCAGCCTCGGACAGGGTGGAAATTCACCCCTCCACTTT.

This clonotype turned up a few times. The chain uses TRBV7-9 and TRBJ2-4; 15 bases align to TRBD2. From germline, CDR1 is SEHNR and CDR2 FQNEAQ (reference sequence). The CDR3 runs 15 residues. V shed 5 bases and J 9 bases; nucleotides not matched to a gene: 5. The CDR3 bases are TGTGCCAGCAGCGGACTAGCGGGAGGGCTCTTCATTCAGTACTTC. Protein sequence: CASSGLAGGLFIQYF.

This clonotype has more than one count but fewer than ten. The V and J genes are TRBV20-1 and TRBJ2-7; D unclear. CDR3 length: 13 residues. Per the germline V gene, CDR1 is DFQATT and CDR2 is SNEGSKA (reference sequence). V was shortened by 1 base and J by 0 bases, with 7 bases between the two germline ends. CDR3 sequence reads: CSARGQPSYEQYF. CDR3 coding DNA: TGCAGTGCTAGAGGGCAGCCCTCCTACGAGCAGTACTTC.

J is TRBJ2-2 and V is TRBV5-1, with D tentatively TRBD1 or TRBD2 (5 bases each). V shed 2 bases and J shed 8 bases, with 10 bases lying between them. Germline V CDR1 and CDR2: SGHRS, YFSETQ. CDR3 length equals 13 residues. CDR3: CASSLRDQGELFF. The CDR3 DNA reads as TGCGCCAGCAGCTTACGGGACCAAGGGGAGCTGTTTTTT.

The rearrangement joins TRBV5-1 to TRBJ2-2; D not certain. The CDR3 is 13 amino acids. The germline CDR1 and CDR2 sequences are SGHRS and YFSETQ. V lost 4 bases to trimming and J lost 6 bases, with 10 bases between them. For the CDR3, the DNA is TGCGCCAGCAGCGGCGAGCTCGCCGGGGAGCTGTTTTTT. Its protein product is CASSGELAGELFF.

This clonotype has a handful of counts. The V and J genes are TRBV7-2 and TRBJ2-5; 12 nucleotides align to TRBD2. V lost 5 bases and J lost 5; bases outside the gene matches: 9. The CDR3 has 16 residues. Germline values: CDR1 SGHTA, CDR2 FQGNSA. The CDR3 DNA follows: TGTGCCAGCAGCCCACCACTAGCGGGAGGCCGGGAGACCCAGTACTTC. Its protein product is CASSPPLAGGRETQYF.